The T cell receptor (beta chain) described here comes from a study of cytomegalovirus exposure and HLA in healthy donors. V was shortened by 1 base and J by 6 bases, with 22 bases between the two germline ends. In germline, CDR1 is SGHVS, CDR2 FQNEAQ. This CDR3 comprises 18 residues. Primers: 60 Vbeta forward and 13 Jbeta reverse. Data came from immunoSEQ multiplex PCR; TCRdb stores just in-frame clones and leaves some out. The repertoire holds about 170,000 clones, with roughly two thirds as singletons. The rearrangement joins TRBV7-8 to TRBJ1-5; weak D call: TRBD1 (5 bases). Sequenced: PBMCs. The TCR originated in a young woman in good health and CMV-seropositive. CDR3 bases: TGTGCCAGCAGCTTAGTAATACGTATGGCAGGGCAAACTCAGCCCCAGCATTTT. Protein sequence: CASSLVIRMAGQTQPQHF.